The text below deals with one T cell receptor beta chain. The antigen is not known. CDR1 is KGHSH, CDR2 LQKENI, per germline. This CDR3 spans 14 amino acids. The V segment lost 2 bases and the J segment 5 bases; nucleotides outside the gene matches: 4. Clones were sequenced by immunoSEQ multiplex PCR, and TCRdb holds only the in-frame ones, with some missing. The sample records 160,000 or so clones, 91% being singletons. The data belong to a study of T cell responses to AZD1222 COVID-19 vaccine. Whole-study context: Second-dose schedules of about 4 or about 12 weeks were combined. The study's findings and limits: White British ancestry dominated among donors, who included more females, and clonal diversity was possibly underestimated. There were repertoire samples only from the period after the peak T cell response. After two AZD1222 doses, spike-specific TCR breadth and depth rose versus day 0.

The sequence was collected from an adult in good health. This material consisted of peripheral blood, taken on day 0 of AZD1222 vaccination. The chain recombines TRBV18 with TRBJ2-7; 9 positions agree with TRBD1. This CDR3 is CASSPGDRDHEQYF. CDR3 in DNA: TGTGCCAGCTCACCAGGGGACAGGGACCACGAGCAGTACTTC.